This TCR beta chain comes out of a study of CD8 T cells in ankylosing spondylitis. General observations from the study: Clones that were linked to disease were CD8+ and were relatively rare in peripheral blood.

TCRdb called the 5' RACE reads again in MiXCR, with one record for every CDR3 protein. The table has about 150,000 distinct CDR3 sequences, under 55% seen once; the top ten hold about 15%. Trimming left V 0 bases short and J 7 bases short, with 11 bases between. Germline V gives CDR1 SGHDT, CDR2 YYEEEE. CDR3 length equals 15 residues. With regard to this clonotype: Its antigen is still unknown.

This receptor was obtained from a male donor with ankylosing spondylitis. The genes are TRBV5-6 and TRBJ1-6, with D unclear. The sequencing sample was made of synovial fluid, either unsorted or a sorted T cell fraction (not recorded which). CDR3 DNA: TGTGCCAGCAGCTTGGTGGCAGCCGGAAATTCACCCCTCCACTTT. Its translation is CASSLVAAGNSPLHF.